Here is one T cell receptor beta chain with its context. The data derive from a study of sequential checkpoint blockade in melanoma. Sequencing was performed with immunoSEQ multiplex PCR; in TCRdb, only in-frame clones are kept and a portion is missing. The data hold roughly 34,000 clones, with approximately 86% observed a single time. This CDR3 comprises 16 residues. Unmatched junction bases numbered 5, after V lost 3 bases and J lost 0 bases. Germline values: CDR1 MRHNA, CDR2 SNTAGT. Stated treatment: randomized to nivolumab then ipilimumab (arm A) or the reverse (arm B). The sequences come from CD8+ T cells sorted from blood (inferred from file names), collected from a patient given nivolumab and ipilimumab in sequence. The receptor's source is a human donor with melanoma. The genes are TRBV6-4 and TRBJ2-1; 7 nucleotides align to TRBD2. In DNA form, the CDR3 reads TGTGCCAGCAGTGATGAGGCTAGCGGCTCCTACAATGAGCAGTTCTTC. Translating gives CASSDEASGSYNEQFF.